This TCR beta chain was recovered during a study of blood T cell repertoires in COVID-19. Study context: Samples of COVID-19 (acute and convalescent) were obtained from the United States, Italy and Spain.

As originally analysed: The authors estimated nucleated cell counts from reference gene primer amplification. Only in-frame clones appear in the TCRdb table, and some are missing; sequencing was by immunoSEQ multiplex PCR. V, J and clone size are those of that table, while D and trimming were read from the DNA. Of about 220,000 clones in the sample, approximately 80% were seen once. Participant age was about 18 to 100 years, and participants resided in around 24 US areas. Either two negative PCRs, clearance, or symptom resolution qualified Cohort 3 donors as recovered. The V and J ends lost 1 base and 6 bases respectively, with 9 bases between them. CDR1 is KGHSH, CDR2 LQKENI, per germline. The CDR3 sequence is 13 residues long.

The chain couples TRBV18 to TRBJ1-2; no definite D call. The clonotype was recovered from a woman aged 60-70 years who had recovered from COVID-19. Sequenced input: PBMCs or T cells enriched from blood (not recorded which). The CDR3 loop is CASSPLGLNGYTF. The DNA for the CDR3 is TGTGCCAGCTCACCACTGGGCCTCAATGGCTACACCTTC.